This TCR beta chain emerged from a study of CD8 T cells in ankylosing spondylitis. Each TCR beta library was made by quantitative 5'-RACE that incorporated molecular barcodes. TCRdb re-called the 5' RACE reads through MiXCR, storing one row per CDR3 protein. The table lists about 540,000 distinct CDR3 sequences, roughly an eighth of them singletons, with about 6.5% in the top ten. Details on this clonotype: Its antigen is not known.

Study observations and caveats: Earlier authors reported some of these motif variants in reactive arthritis synovial fluid and blood. Ankylosing spondylitis blood appeared to be characterized by a TCR beta motif of several highly homologous variants.

The sequence was collected from a male donor with ankylosing spondylitis. Source material: blood, either unsorted or a sorted T cell fraction (not recorded which).

CDR3 protein: CASSEYGRGEQYF. CDR3 coding DNA: TGTGCCAGCAGTGAATATGGCAGAGGCGAGCAGTACTTC. The chain is built from TRBV2 and TRBJ2-7; unclear D gene. Trimming stripped 2 bases from V and 6 bases from J, with 11 bases between. Germline V gene sequence: CDR1 SNHLY, CDR2 FYNNEI. The CDR3 sequence is 13 residues long.